The 5 T cell receptor beta chains listed next were all sequenced from one sample in a study of T cells in tumors after PD-1 blockade. The table came from immunoSEQ multiplex PCR; TCRdb's copy has only in-frame clones and leaves some out. The sample lists 60,000 to 75,000 clones; around 67% were seen once. The source material was PBMCs, sampled after anti-PD-1 treatment. The source of these receptors is a human donor with basal cell carcinoma.

The genes are TRBV5-4 and TRBJ2-1; 11 nucleotides line up with TRBD2. This CDR3 spans 17 amino acids. Trimming took 0 bases from V and 4 from J; bases not matched to a gene: 6. The germline V gene has CDR1 SGHNT and CDR2 YYREEE (reference sequence). The CDR3 nucleotides are TGTGCCAGCAGCTTGGGGGATCGACTAGCGGGGTACAATGAGCAGTTCTTC. The encoded protein is CASSLGDRLAGYNEQFF.

The chain links TRBV18 to TRBJ1-1; the match to TRBD1 covers 8 bases. The V segment lost 3 bases and the J segment 5 bases; nucleotides outside the gene matches: 8. CDR3 length: 15 amino acids. The germline V gene encodes CDR1 KGHSH and CDR2 LQKENI. The CDR3 sequence: CASSPPGRGRTEAFF. CDR3 nucleotide sequence: TGTGCCAGCTCACCCCCCGGCAGGGGGCGGACTGAAGCTTTCTTT.

This chain joins TRBV19 and TRBJ2-2; possibly TRBD1 for D (5 bases). From germline, CDR1 is LNHDA and CDR2 SQIVND (reference sequence). V was clipped by 4 bases and J by 4 bases, with 10 bases between them. This CDR3 contains 14 residues. This CDR3 reads CASSTDTSTGELFF. In DNA form, the CDR3 reads TGTGCCAGTAGTACGGACACCAGCACCGGGGAGCTGTTTTTT.

The chain uses TRBV6-5 and TRBJ2-3; 9 bases are shared with TRBD2. This CDR3 comprises 13 residues. CDR1 is MNHEY, CDR2 SVGAGI, per germline. V was pared by 6 bases and J by 3 bases, with 1 base of the junction left unmatched. The DNA of the CDR3 is TGTGCCAGCAGAGGACTAGCGACAGATACGCAGTATTTT. Translated, it gives CASRGLATDTQYF.

The gene calls are TRBV5-1 and TRBJ1-6, with D perhaps TRBD1 (5 bases). This CDR3 is 16 amino acids long. Trimming took off 0 bases at V and 4 bases at J, with 11 bases between the two ends. CDR1 is SGHRS, CDR2 YFSETQ, per germline. CDR3 DNA: TGCGCCAGCAGCTTGGATGGGGGTCGGTATAATTCACCCCTCCACTTT. This sequence encodes CASSLDGGRYNSPLHF.